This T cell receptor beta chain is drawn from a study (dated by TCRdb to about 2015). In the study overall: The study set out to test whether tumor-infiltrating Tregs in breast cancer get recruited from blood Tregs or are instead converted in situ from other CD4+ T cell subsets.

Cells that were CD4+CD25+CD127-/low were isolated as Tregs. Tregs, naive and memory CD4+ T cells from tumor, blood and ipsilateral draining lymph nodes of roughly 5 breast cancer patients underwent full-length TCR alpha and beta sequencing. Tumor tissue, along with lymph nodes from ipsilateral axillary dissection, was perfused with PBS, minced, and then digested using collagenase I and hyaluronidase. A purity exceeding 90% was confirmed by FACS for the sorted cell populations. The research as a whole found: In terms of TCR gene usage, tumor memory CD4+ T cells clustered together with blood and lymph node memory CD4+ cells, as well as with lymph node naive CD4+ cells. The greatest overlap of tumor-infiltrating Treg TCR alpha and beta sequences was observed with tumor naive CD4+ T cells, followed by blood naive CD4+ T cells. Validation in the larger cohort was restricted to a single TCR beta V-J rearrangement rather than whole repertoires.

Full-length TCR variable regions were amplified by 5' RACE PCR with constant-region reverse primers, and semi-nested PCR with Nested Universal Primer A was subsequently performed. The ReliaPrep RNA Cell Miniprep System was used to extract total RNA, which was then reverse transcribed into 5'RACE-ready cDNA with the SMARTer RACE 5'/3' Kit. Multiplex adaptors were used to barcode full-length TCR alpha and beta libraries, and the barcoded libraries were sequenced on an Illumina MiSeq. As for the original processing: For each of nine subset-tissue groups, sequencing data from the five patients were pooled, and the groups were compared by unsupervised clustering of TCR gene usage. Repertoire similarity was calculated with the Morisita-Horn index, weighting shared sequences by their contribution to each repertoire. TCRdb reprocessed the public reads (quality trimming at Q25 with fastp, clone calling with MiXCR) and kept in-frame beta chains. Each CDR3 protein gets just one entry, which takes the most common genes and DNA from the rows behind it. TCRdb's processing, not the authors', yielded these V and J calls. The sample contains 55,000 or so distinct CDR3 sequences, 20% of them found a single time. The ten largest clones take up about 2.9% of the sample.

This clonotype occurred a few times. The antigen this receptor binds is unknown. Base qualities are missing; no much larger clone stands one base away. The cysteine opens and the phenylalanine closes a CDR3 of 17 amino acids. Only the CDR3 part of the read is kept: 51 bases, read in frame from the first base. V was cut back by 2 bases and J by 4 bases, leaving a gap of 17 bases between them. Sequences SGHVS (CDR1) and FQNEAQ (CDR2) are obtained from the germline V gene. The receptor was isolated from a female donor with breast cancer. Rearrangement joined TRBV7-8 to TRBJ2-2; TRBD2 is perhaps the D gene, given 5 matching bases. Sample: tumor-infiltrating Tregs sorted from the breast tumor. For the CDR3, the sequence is CASSLLAGSYGTGELFF. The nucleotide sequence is TGTGCCAGCAGCTTATTGGCGGGCTCCTACGGCACCGGGGAGCTGTTTTTT.